The rows below give T cell receptor beta chains drawn from one sample of a study of Ad26.COV2.S vaccination and SARS-CoV-2 variants. The protocol was immunoSEQ multiplex PCR, while the TCRdb copy is restricted to in-frame clones and leaves out a portion. The sample consists of under 600,000 clones, roughly 87% of them appearing once. Source: peripheral blood, taken in a trial of Ad26.COV2.S vaccine versus placebo. All receptors derive from a person aged 18-65 years who received the Ad26.COV2.S COVID-19 vaccine or a placebo. CDR3s include the opening cysteine and the closing phenylalanine or tryptophan. The D gene is left open where the match is weak. Part of the rows lack a size; the others show once, few, many or a class for expanded clones.

v_call	d_call	clone_size	j_call	cdr3_length	cdr3_nt	cdr3_aa
TRBV5-1	TRBD2	-	TRBJ2-5	14	TGCGCCAGCAGCTTGACTAGCGGGAGTGAGACCCAGTACTTC	CASSLTSGSETQYF
TRBV9	-	once	TRBJ2-6	15	TGTGCCAGCAGCGTACCCGTTGCTGGGGCCAACGTCCTGACTTTC	CASSVPVAGANVLTF
TRBV9	TRBD1	-	TRBJ1-2	18	TGTGCCAGCAGCGCGACAGGGGCCACTTTTAGCCCTAACTATGGCTACACCTTC	CASSATGATFSPNYGYTF
TRBV27	TRBD1	-	TRBJ1-2	19	TGTGCCAGCAGCAAGGCCTGGGCAGGGGGCGGTCGGACTAACTATGGCTACACCTTC	CASSKAWAGGGRTNYGYTF
TRBV4-2	TRBD2	-	TRBJ2-5	16	TGTGCCAGCAGCCAAGCCCTAGCGGGGGGAGTCGAGACCCAGTACTTC	CASSQALAGGVETQYF
TRBV6-2/TRBV6-3	TRBD2	-	TRBJ2-7	15	TGTGCCAGCAGCCCGACTAGCGGGGGTCCATACGAGCAGTACTTC	CASSPTSGGPYEQYF
TRBV18	TRBD1	-	TRBJ1-1	14	TGTGCCAGCTCACCAAGGACAGGGGACACTGAAGCTTTCTTT	CASSPRTGDTEAFF
TRBV20-1	-	once	TRBJ1-2	11	TGCAGTGCCAGCAGGACTTATGGCTACACCTTC	CSASRTYGYTF
TRBV3-1/TRBV3-2	-	-	TRBJ2-7	12	TGTGCCAGCAGCCCTGGACAGACCGAGCAGTACTTC	CASSPGQTEQYF
TRBV2	-	few	TRBJ1-5	12	TGTGCCAGCGGGAATGATGGTCAGCCCCAGCATTTT	CASGNDGQPQHF
TRBV30	TRBD1	-	TRBJ2-1	13	TGTGCCTTCGGGACAGGGGGCTTCGATGAGCAGTTCTTC	CAFGTGGFDEQFF
TRBV12-5	-	-	TRBJ2-2	15	TGTGCTAGTGCCTTGGGGCAGGGGGGCACCGGGGAGCTGTTTTTT	CASALGQGGTGELFF
TRBV2	TRBD1	few	TRBJ2-2	15	TGTGCCAGCAGAAAAGGACAGGGCGGGCCCGGGGAGCTGTTTTTT	CASRKGQGGPGELFF
TRBV5-1	TRBD2	few	TRBJ2-2	16	TGCGCCAGCAGCTTGGGGGCTAGCGGAGTCACCGGGGAGCTGTTTTTT	CASSLGASGVTGELFF
TRBV29-1	-	-	TRBJ1-1	13	TGCAGCGTTGAAGGGGGCGTGAACACTGAAGCTTTCTTT	CSVEGGVNTEAFF
TRBV19	TRBD1	-	TRBJ2-3	15	TGTGCCAGTAGTATAATGGGACAGGGATTAGATACGCAGTATTTT	CASSIMGQGLDTQYF
TRBV30	TRBD1	-	TRBJ1-1	13	TGTGCCTGGAGCCGGACAGGGAGAACTGAAGCTTTCTTT	CAWSRTGRTEAFF
TRBV5-6	-	few	TRBJ2-2	16	TGTGCCAGCAGCTTGTCCGTGGGGCTAGGCACCGGGGAGCTGTTTTTT	CASSLSVGLGTGELFF
TRBV9	-	-	TRBJ2-2	15	TGTGCCAGCAGCGTAGAGCCGGGACGTACCGGGGAGCTGTTTTTT	CASSVEPGRTGELFF
TRBV4-3	-	-	TRBJ1-1	15	TGCGCCAGCAGCCAAGGCCGAACACTGAACACTGAAGCTTTCTTT	CASSQGRTLNTEAFF
TRBV6-5	-	-	TRBJ2-3	15	TGTGCCAGCAGTTACTCGTTTCCGCGGCCAGATACGCAGTATTTT	CASSYSFPRPDTQYF
TRBV28	-	-	TRBJ2-1	11	TGTGCCAGTACCCTTGTCGGTGAGCAGTTCTTC	CASTLVGEQFF
TRBV7-6	TRBD1	-	TRBJ2-7	13	TGTGCCAGCAGCTTTAGGGACAGCTACGAGCAGTACTTC	CASSFRDSYEQYF
TRBV3-1/TRBV3-2	-	-	TRBJ2-2	15	TGTGCCAGCAGCCAAATCAACCAGGGATCCGGGGAGCTGTTTTTT	CASSQINQGSGELFF
TRBV20-1	-	-	TRBJ2-7	11	TGCAGTGCTAGAGTCGGGACCGAGCAGTACTTC	CSARVGTEQYF
TRBV6-1	TRBD2	-	TRBJ2-7	16	TGTGCCAGCAGTGAAGCGAAGCGGGAGAGGGTCTACGAGCAGTACTTC	CASSEAKRERVYEQYF
TRBV5-1	TRBD1	-	TRBJ2-3	15	TGCGCCAGCAGCTTGAGGACAGGGTTGACAGATACGCAGTATTTT	CASSLRTGLTDTQYF
TRBV10-3	-	-	TRBJ2-3	17	TGTGCCATCAGTCGCTCCGGGACACACACTAGCACAGATACGCAGTATTTT	CAISRSGTHTSTDTQYF
TRBV18	-	-	TRBJ2-7	15	TGTGCCAGCTCACCACCTTCAAGCGGGTCCTACGAGCAGTACTTC	CASSPPSSGSYEQYF
TRBV9	-	-	TRBJ1-4	18	TGTGCCAGCAGCGTAGAGGGGTGGGGCAGGGAATTCGGTGAAAAACTGTTTTTT	CASSVEGWGREFGEKLFF
TRBV7-8	-	-	TRBJ1-5	15	TGTGCCAGCAGCTTAGCGGCGGGCCCCAATCAGCCCCAGCATTTT	CASSLAAGPNQPQHF
TRBV7-3	TRBD1	-	TRBJ1-1	17	TGTGCCAGCAGCCCGGAACAGGGGGCCTCGCCTTACACTGAAGCTTTCTTT	CASSPEQGASPYTEAFF
TRBV10-3	-	few	TRBJ2-3	15	TGTGCCACCTCCTCCCGGGACATAAGCACAGATACGCAGTATTTT	CATSSRDISTDTQYF
TRBV4-3	TRBD1	-	TRBJ2-2	17	TGCGCCAGCAGCCATGGTCTCTCAGGGGGCAACACCGGGGAGCTGTTTTTT	CASSHGLSGGNTGELFF
TRBV6-5	-	-	TRBJ2-3	13	TGTGCCAGCAGCCCGGATAGCACAGATACGCAGTATTTT	CASSPDSTDTQYF
TRBV15	-	once	TRBJ1-5	13	TGTGCCACTGCGGGAGGGGGTAATCAGCCCCAGCATTTT	CATAGGGNQPQHF
TRBV10-3	-	-	TRBJ2-5	16	TGTGCCATCAGTGAGGGGGGGTTTGCCCAACCGGTGACCCAGTACTTC	CAISEGGFAQPVTQYF
TRBV28	TRBD2	-	TRBJ2-1	16	TGTGCCACCGTGGGGTTAGCGGGGAGTTACTACAATGAGCAGTTCTTC	CATVGLAGSYYNEQFF
TRBV7-2	-	-	TRBJ2-1	15	TGTGCCAGCAGCTTAAGGGGGAATCGTAAAAATGAGCAGTTCTTC	CASSLRGNRKNEQFF
TRBV30	-	-	TRBJ2-1	16	TGTGCCTGGAGTGTTGTTCCAAACACTCTAAACAATGAGCAGTTCTTC	CAWSVVPNTLNNEQFF
TRBV5-6	-	-	TRBJ1-1	11	TGTGCCAGCAGCTTCGCAGGAAAAGCTTTCTTT	CASSFAGKAFF